The T cell receptor beta chain under discussion was sequenced for a study of blood T cell repertoires in COVID-19. About the research overall: Spain, Italy and the United States supplied samples that represented acute and convalescent COVID-19. T cells, B-cell-depleted T cells, or PBMCs supplied cDNA or gDNA.

After removal of 4 bases from V and 1 base from J, the junction contained 2 bases not matched to a gene. This CDR3 is built from 16 residues. Germline CDR1 and CDR2: MNHEY and SVGAGI. Produced via immunoSEQ multiplex PCR; TCRdb's table is partial and in-frame only. This sample has over 250,000 clones; around 85% occur once, and the top ten carry less than 6.5%. The chain uses TRBV6-5 and TRBJ1-6; 9 nucleotides agree with TRBD1. What was sequenced was peripheral blood. This receptor was taken from a man in his fifties with active or convalescent COVID-19. The CDR3 bases are TGTGCCAGCAGTTTCGACAGGGGGTCCTATAATTCACCCCTCCACTTT. It specifies CASSFDRGSYNSPLHF.